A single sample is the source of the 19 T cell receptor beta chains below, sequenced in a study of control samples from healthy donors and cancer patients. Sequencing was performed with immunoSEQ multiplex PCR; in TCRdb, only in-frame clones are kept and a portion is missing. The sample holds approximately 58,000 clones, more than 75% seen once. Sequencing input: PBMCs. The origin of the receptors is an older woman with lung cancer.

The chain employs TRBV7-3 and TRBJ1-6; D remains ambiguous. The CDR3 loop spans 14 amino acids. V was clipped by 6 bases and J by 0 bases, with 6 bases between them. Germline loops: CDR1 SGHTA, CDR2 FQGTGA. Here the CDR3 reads CASSQTSYNSPLHF. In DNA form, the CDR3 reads TGTGCCAGCAGTCAGACCTCCTATAATTCACCCCTCCACTTT.

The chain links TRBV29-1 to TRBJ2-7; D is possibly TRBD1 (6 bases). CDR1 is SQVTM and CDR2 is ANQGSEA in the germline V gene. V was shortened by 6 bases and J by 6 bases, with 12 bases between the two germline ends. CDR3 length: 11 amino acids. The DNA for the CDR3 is TGCAGCGTGACTATGACAGGCGAGCAGTACTTC. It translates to CSVTMTGEQYF.

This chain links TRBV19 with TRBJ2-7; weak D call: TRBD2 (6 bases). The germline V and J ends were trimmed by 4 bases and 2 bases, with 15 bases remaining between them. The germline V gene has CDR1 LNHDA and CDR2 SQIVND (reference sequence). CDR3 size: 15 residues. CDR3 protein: CASSTGTWGAYEQYF. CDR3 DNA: TGTGCCAGTAGTACCGGGACTTGGGGGGCCTACGAGCAGTACTTC. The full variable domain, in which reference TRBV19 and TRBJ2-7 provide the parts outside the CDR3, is DGGITQSPKYLFRKEGQNVTLSCEQNLNHDAMYWYRQDPGQGLRLIYYSQIVNDFQKGDIAEGYSVSREKKESFPLTVTSAQKNPTAFYLCASSTGTWGAYEQYFGPGTRLTVT.

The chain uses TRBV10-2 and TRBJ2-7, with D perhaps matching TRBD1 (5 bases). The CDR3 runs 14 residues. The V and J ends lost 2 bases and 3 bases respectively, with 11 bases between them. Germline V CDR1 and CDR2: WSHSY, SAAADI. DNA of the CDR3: TGCGCCAGCAGTGAGGACTGGGGCCGCTACGAGCAGTACTTC. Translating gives CASSEDWGRYEQYF.

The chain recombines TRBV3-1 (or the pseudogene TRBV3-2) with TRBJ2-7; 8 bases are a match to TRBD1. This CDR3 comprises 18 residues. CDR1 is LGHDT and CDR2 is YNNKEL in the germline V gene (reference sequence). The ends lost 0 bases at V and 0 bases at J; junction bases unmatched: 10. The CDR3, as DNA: TGTGCCAGCAGCCAAGATCCCCAGGAGGGACAGGTCTCCTACGAGCAGTACTTC. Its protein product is CASSQDPQEGQVSYEQYF.

CDR3 nucleotide sequence: TGTGCCACCCGAGGGGGAAACACCATATATTTT. Amino acid sequence: CATRGGNTIYF. The chain joins TRBV6-5 to TRBJ1-3; D is unclear. The germline V and J ends were trimmed by 10 bases and 4 bases, with 8 bases remaining between them. The CDR3 is made up of 11 amino acids. Germline loops: CDR1 MNHEY, CDR2 SVGAGI.

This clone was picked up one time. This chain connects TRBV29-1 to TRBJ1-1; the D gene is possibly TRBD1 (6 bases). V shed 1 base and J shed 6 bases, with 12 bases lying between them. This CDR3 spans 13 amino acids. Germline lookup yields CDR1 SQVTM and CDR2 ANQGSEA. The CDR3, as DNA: TGCAGCGTTGAAGCGGACAGAATTTCTGAAGCTTTCTTT. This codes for CSVEADRISEAFF.

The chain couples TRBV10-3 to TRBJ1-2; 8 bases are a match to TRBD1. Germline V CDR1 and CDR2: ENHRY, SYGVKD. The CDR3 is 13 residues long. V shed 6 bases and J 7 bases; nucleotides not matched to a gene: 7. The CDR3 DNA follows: TGTGCCATCAGGCTACAGGGGGGAGGTGGCTACACCTTC. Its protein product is CAIRLQGGGGYTF.

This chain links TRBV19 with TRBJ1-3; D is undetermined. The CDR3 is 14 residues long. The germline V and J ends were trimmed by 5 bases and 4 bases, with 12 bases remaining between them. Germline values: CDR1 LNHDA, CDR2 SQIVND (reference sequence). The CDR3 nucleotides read TGTGCCAGTAGTCAAAGTTCCGTCGGAAACACCATATATTTT. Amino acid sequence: CASSQSSVGNTIYF. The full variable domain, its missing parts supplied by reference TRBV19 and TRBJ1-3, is DGGITQSPKYLFRKEGQNVTLSCEQNLNHDAMYWYRQDPGQGLRLIYYSQIVNDFQKGDIAEGYSVSREKKESFPLTVTSAQKNPTAFYLCASSQSSVGNTIYFGEGSWLTVV.

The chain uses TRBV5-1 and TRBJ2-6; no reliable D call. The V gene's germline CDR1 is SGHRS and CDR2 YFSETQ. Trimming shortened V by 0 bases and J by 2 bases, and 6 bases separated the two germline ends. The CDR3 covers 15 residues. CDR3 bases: TGCGCCAGCAGCTTGGAGGGAACTGGGGCCAACGTCCTGACTTTC. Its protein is CASSLEGTGANVLTF. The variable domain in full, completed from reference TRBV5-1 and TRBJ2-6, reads KAGVTQTPRYLIKTRGQQVTLSCSPISGHRSVSWYQQTPGQGLQFLFEYFSETQRNKGNFPGRFSGRQFSNSRSEMNVSTLELGDSALYLCASSLEGTGANVLTFGAGSRLTVL.

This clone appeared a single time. CDR3 region: CASKFVSHEQYF. As DNA, the CDR3 is TGTGCCAGCAAATTCGTTTCCCACGAGCAGTACTTC. The chain couples TRBV2 to TRBJ2-7; D is uncertain. The V gene lost 7 bases and the J gene lost 5 bases, with 12 bases spanning the gap. Germline V gene data show CDR1 as SNHLY and CDR2 as FYNNEI. The CDR3 extends over 12 amino acids.

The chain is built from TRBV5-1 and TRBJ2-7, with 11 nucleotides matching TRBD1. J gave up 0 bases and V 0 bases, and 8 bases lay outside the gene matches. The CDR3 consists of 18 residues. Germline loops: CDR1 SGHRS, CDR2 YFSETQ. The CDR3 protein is CASSLAPWTGGLSYEQYF. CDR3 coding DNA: TGCGCCAGCAGCTTGGCCCCTTGGACAGGGGGCCTCTCCTACGAGCAGTACTTC.

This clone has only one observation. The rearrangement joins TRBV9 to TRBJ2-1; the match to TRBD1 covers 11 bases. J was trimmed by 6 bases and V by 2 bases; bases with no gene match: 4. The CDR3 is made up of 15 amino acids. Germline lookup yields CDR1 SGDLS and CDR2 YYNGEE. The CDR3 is CASSVGQGAVNEQFF. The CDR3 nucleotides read TGTGCCAGCAGCGTTGGACAGGGGGCAGTCAATGAGCAGTTCTTC.

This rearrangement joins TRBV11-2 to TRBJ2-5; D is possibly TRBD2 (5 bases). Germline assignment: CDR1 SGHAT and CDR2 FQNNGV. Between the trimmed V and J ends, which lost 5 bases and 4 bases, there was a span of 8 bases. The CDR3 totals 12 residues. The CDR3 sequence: CASSVLGETQYF. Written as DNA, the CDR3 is TGTGCCAGCAGCGTACTAGGAGAGACCCAGTACTTC.

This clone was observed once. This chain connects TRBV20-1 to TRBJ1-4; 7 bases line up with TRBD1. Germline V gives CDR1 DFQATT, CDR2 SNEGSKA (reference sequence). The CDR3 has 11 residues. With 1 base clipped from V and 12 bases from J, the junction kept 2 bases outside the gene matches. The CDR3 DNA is TGCAGTGCTAGAGGGGGACAGCAACTGTTTTTT. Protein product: CSARGGQQLFF.

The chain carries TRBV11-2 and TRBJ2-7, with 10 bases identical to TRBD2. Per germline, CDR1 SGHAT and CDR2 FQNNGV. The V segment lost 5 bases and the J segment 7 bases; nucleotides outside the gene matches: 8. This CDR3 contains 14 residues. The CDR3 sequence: CASSVIAGGGEQYF. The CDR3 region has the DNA TGTGCCAGCAGCGTGATAGCGGGAGGAGGAGAGCAGTACTTC.

CDR3 protein: CASSYRGQAEAFF. The CDR3 nucleotides are TGTGCCAGCAGTTATCGAGGGCAGGCTGAAGCTTTCTTT. The chain carries TRBV6-5 and TRBJ1-1; D uncertain. V was pared by 3 bases and J by 6 bases, with 11 bases between. The CDR3 runs 13 residues. The germline gives CDR1 MNHEY, CDR2 SVGAGI.

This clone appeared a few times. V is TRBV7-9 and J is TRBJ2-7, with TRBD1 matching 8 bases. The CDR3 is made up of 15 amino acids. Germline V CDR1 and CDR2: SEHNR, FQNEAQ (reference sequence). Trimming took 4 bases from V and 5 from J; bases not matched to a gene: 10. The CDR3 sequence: CASSSGQGTVNEQYF. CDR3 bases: TGTGCCAGCAGCTCTGGACAGGGTACCGTGAACGAGCAGTACTTC.

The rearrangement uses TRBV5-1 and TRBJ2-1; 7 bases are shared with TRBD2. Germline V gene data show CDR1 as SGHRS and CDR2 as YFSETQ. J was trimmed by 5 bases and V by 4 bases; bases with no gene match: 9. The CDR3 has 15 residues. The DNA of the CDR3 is TGCGCCAGCAGCCCTCAAACTAGCGCCCACAATGAGCAGTTCTTC. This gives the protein CASSPQTSAHNEQFF.